This T cell receptor beta chain was retrieved from a study of response to subunit inactivated influenza vaccine. Broader study findings: Only a handful of new T cells, the authors suggested, are recruited with each seasonal influenza vaccination.

From the RT-PCR reads, TCRdb called clonotypes with MiXCR, one entry per CDR3 protein. Of more than 550,000 distinct CDR3 sequences in the sample, about 12% were seen once. A few counts support this clonotype. Antigen unknown. V lost 5 bases to trimming and J lost 0 bases, with 13 bases between them. CDR1 SGHDT and CDR2 YYEEEE come from the germline V gene. This CDR3 is 15 amino acids long. This receptor was identified in a man between 50 and 59 years old who received an inactivated influenza vaccine. The chain links TRBV5-6 to TRBJ2-3, with D unresolved. Specimen: PBMCs from blood, collected on the day of vaccination. The CDR3 sequence is CASRKLRPSTDTQYF. The DNA for the CDR3 is TGTGCCAGCAGAAAATTGAGGCCTAGCACAGATACGCAGTATTTT. Drawing the rest from reference TRBV5-6 and TRBJ2-3, the complete variable domain is DAGVTQSPTHLIKTRGQQVTLRCSPKSGHDTVSWYQQALGQGPQFIFQYYEEEERQRGNFPDRFSGHQFPNYSSELNVNALLLGDSALYLCASRKLRPSTDTQYFGPGTRLTVL.